The 9 T cell receptor beta chains below were found in one sample sequenced in a study of blood T cell repertoires in COVID-19. Produced via immunoSEQ multiplex PCR; TCRdb's table is partial and in-frame only. The table shows 110,000 to 150,000 clones, with 70% to 90% occurring only once. Sequenced material: PBMCs or T cells enriched from blood (not recorded which). These receptors came from a man over 45 who had recovered from COVID-19.

V and J are TRBV4-1 and TRBJ2-5; D call uncertain. CDR1 MGHRA and CDR2 YSYEKL come from the germline V gene. Trimming took off 1 base at V and 3 bases at J, with 12 bases between the two ends. The CDR3 consists of 15 residues. The DNA of the CDR3 is TGCGCCAGCAGCCAAGCGGAGTCCCCAGAAGAGACCCAGTACTTC. Amino acids: CASSQAESPEETQYF.

The chain is built from TRBV7-2 and TRBJ2-1; 7 positions agree with TRBD2. Germline trimming cut 4 bases from V and 10 bases from J; bases unmatched to any gene: 13. The CDR3 consists of 15 residues. Germline V gene sequence: CDR1 SGHTA, CDR2 FQGNSA. DNA for the CDR3: TGTGCCAGCAGCTATCAGCGGGGCGGGGGACGGGAGCAGTTCTTC. This encodes CASSYQRGGGREQFF.

The chain employs TRBV27 and TRBJ2-1, with TRBD2 matching 9 bases. The germline V gene has CDR1 MNHEY and CDR2 SMNVEV (reference sequence). Trimming took 5 bases from V and 9 from J; bases not matched to a gene: 11. CDR3 size: 15 residues. CDR3 protein: CASSPGVAGVIEQFF. The CDR3 DNA follows: TGTGCCAGCAGTCCCGGGGTAGCGGGAGTTATTGAGCAGTTCTTC.

The chain has TRBV28 and TRBJ2-7, with 11 bases identical to TRBD2. The CDR3 is 16 amino acids. After removal of 10 bases from V and 4 bases from J, the junction contained 15 bases not matched to a gene. CDR1 is MDHEN and CDR2 is SYDVKM in the germline V gene. CDR3: CATLGFLAGGEYEQYF. In DNA form, the CDR3 reads TGTGCCACCCTAGGGTTCCTAGCGGGAGGCGAGTACGAGCAGTACTTC.

The V and J genes are TRBV7-9 and TRBJ2-2; D is perhaps TRBD1 (6 bases). Germline V gene lookup returns CDR1 SEHNR and CDR2 FQNEAQ (reference sequence). Trimming removed 7 bases at V and 6 bases at J, with 9 bases between. This CDR3 region has 12 residues. CDR3 protein: CASKGDAGELFF. The CDR3 coding sequence is TGTGCCAGCAAGGGGGACGCCGGGGAGCTGTTTTTT.

CDR3 residues: CASSLSQAYEQYF. The CDR3 DNA follows: TGTGCCAGCAGCTTGTCCCAGGCCTACGAGCAGTACTTC. This chain joins TRBV5-4 and TRBJ2-7; D ambiguous. Germline V lookup: CDR1 SGHNT, CDR2 YYREEE (reference sequence). V was pared by 1 base and J by 2 bases, with 7 bases between. CDR3 length: 13 residues.

This chain connects TRBV3-1 (or the pseudogene TRBV3-2) to TRBJ1-1; 7 positions agree with TRBD1. V shed 3 bases, J shed 1 base, and the junction held 8 bases outside the gene matches. Germline assignment: CDR1 LGHDT and CDR2 YNNKEL (reference sequence). The CDR3 has 16 residues. The chain's CDR3 is CASSHYSTGRNTEAFF. The CDR3 nucleotides read TGTGCCAGCAGCCATTATTCGACAGGGAGGAACACTGAAGCTTTCTTT.

This clone was seen a handful of times. The gene calls are TRBV13 and TRBJ2-1, with TRBD2 matching over 9 bases. V was clipped by 5 bases and J by 6 bases; unmatched bases: 14. The CDR3 has 17 amino acids. The germline gives CDR1 PRHDT, CDR2 FYEKMQ (reference sequence). The CDR3 sequence is CASSPTPGTSLGNEQFF. CDR3 in DNA: TGTGCCAGCAGCCCAACACCCGGGACTAGCCTGGGCAATGAGCAGTTCTTC.

This clone was seen only a few times. The rearrangement uses TRBV2 and TRBJ1-3, with D possibly matching TRBD1 (6 bases). Trimming shortened V by 6 bases and J by 11 bases, and 20 bases separated the two germline ends. From germline, CDR1 is SNHLY and CDR2 FYNNEI. The CDR3 has 14 residues. In DNA, the CDR3 is TGTGCCAGCAGGGATGACGGGACATCAAGCGCCATATATTTT. Protein: CASRDDGTSSAIYF.